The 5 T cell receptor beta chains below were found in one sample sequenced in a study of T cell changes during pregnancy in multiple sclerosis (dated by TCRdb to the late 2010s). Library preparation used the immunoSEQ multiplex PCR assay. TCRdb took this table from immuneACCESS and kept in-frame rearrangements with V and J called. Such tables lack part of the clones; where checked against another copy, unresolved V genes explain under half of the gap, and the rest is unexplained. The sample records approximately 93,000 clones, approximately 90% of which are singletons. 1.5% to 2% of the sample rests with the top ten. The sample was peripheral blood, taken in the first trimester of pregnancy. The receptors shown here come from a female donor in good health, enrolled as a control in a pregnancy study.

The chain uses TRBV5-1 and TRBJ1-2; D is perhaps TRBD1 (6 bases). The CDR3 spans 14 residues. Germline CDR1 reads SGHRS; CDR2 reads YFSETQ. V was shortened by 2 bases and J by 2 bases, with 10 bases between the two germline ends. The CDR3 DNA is TGCGCCAGCAGCTTAACCACAGGGAACTATGGCTACACCTTC. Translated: CASSLTTGNYGYTF.

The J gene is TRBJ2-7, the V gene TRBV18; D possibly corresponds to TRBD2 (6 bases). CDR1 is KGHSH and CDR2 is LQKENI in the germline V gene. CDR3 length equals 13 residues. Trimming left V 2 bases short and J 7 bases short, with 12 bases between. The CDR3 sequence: CASSPGGAREQYF. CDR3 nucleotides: TGTGCCAGCTCACCAGGAGGGGCTCGAGAGCAGTACTTC.

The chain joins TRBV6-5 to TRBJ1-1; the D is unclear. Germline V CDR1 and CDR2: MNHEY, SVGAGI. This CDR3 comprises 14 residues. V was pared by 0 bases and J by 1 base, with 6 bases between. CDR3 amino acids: CASSYSASNTEAFF. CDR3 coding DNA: TGTGCCAGCAGTTACTCGGCCTCGAACACTGAAGCTTTCTTT.

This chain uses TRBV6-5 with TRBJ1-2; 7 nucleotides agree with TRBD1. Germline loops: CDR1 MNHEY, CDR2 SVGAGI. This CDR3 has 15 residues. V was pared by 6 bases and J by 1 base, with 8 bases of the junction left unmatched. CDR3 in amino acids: CASRDQQGFNYGYTF. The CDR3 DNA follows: TGTGCCAGCAGAGACCAACAGGGGTTTAACTATGGCTACACCTTC.

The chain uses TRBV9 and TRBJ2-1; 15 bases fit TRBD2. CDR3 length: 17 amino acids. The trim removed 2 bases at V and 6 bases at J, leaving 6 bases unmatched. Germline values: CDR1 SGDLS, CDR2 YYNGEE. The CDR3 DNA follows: TGTGCCAGCAGCGTCGGGACTAGCGGGGGGCGGTTCAATGAGCAGTTCTTC. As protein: CASSVGTSGGRFNEQFF.